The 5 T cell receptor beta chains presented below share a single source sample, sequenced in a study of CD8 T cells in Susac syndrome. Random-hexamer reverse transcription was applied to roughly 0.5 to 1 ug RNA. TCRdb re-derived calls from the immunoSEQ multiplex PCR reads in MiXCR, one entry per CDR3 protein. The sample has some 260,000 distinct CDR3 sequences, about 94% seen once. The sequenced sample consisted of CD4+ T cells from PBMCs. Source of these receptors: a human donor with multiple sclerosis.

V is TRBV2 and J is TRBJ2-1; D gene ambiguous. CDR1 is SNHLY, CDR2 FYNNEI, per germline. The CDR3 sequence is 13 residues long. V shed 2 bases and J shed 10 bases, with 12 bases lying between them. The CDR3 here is CASSEPALPEQFF. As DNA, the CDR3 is TGTGCCAGCAGTGAACCTGCCCTCCCGGAGCAGTTCTTC.

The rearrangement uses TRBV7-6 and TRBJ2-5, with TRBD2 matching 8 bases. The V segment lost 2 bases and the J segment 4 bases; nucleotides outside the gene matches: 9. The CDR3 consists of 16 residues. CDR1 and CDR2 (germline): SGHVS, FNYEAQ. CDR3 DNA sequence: TGTGCCAGCAGCTTAAATATCGGGGGGGCGGGAGAGACCCAGTACTTC. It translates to CASSLNIGGAGETQYF.

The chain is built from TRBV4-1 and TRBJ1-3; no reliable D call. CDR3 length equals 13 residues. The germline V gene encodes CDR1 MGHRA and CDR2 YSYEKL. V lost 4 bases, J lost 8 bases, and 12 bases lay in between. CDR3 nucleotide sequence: TGCGCCAGCAGCCGATCCCCCTTTGACACCATATATTTT. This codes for CASSRSPFDTIYF.

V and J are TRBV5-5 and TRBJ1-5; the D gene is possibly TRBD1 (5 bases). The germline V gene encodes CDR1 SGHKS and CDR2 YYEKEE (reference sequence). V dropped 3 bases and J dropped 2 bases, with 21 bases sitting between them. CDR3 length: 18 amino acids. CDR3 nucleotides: TGTGCCAGCAGCTCGGGCGTGAATGCAGGGTGGGGCAATCAGCCCCAGCATTTT. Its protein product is CASSSGVNAGWGNQPQHF. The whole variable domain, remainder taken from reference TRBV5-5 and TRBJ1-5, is DAGVTQSPTHLIKTRGQQVTLRCSPISGHKSVSWYQQVLGQGPQFIFQYYEKEERGRGNFPDRFSARQFPNYSSELNVNALLLGDSALYLCASSSGVNAGWGNQPQHFGDGTRLSIL.

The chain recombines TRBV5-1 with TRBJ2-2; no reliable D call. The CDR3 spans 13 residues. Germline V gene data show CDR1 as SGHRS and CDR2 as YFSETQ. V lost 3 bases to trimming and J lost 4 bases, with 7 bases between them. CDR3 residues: CASSSGGTGELFF. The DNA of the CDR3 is TGCGCCAGCAGCTCGGGCGGCACCGGGGAGCTGTTTTTT.